This is a list of T cell receptor beta chains from one sample in a study of identical twins. TCRdb passed the 5' RACE reads through MiXCR, listing each CDR3 protein once. This sample has about 660,000 distinct CDR3 sequences, with over 8.5% found just once. This same sample was also taken into another study, of yellow fever vaccine responses in identical twins.

Sequenced input: PBMCs. Receptor source: a young woman in good health. CDR3s include the opening cysteine and the closing phenylalanine or tryptophan. Each record gives: J gene, clone size, V gene, D gene, CDR3 protein, CDR3 DNA. The D gene is left open where the match is weak. Rows may omit the clone size; those that give it use once, few, many or a size class.

TRBJ2-5	few	TRBV7-2	-	CASSPPGFRETQYF	TGTGCCAGCAGCCCTCCGGGGTTTCGAGAGACCCAGTACTTC
TRBJ2-7	-	TRBV7-6	-	CASSLAESLRGNEQYF	TGTGCCAGCAGCTTAGCCGAATCCCTAAGAGGTAACGAGCAGTACTTC
TRBJ2-1	-	TRBV29-1	-	CSVKVVSFHNEQFF	TGCAGCGTTAAGGTAGTAAGCTTCCACAATGAGCAGTTCTTC
TRBJ2-2	many	TRBV10-3	-	CAISGTLPGELFF	TGTGCCATCAGTGGTACTCTTCCCGGGGAGCTGTTTTTT
TRBJ1-1	few	TRBV28	TRBD1	CASGRTGQNTEAFF	TGTGCCAGCGGTCGGACAGGCCAGAACACTGAAGCTTTCTTT
TRBJ2-1	few	TRBV10-1	-	CASSESGRELQFF	TGCGCCAGCAGTGAGTCAGGACGGGAACTGCAGTTCTTC
TRBJ2-5	-	TRBV6-1	-	CASNHGGVIETQYF	TGTGCCAGCAACCACGGAGGGGTGATAGAGACCCAGTACTTC
TRBJ2-7	many	TRBV6-2/TRBV6-3	TRBD1	CASSVGTGTYEQYF	TGTGCCAGCAGCGTAGGGACAGGGACTTACGAGCAGTACTTC
TRBJ2-7	-	TRBV7-9	-	CASGGLSYEQYF	TGTGCCAGCGGGGGGCTCTCCTACGAGCAGTACTTC
TRBJ2-7	few	TRBV29-1	-	CSVLDLAPGEQYF	TGCAGCGTTTTGGACCTTGCTCCAGGGGAGCAGTACTTC
TRBJ2-7	-	TRBV29-1	-	CSVVQSGGFYEQYF	TGCAGCGTTGTTCAGTCAGGCGGGTTTTACGAGCAGTACTTC
TRBJ2-3	few	TRBV7-9	-	CASSLEETPGRDTQYF	TGTGCCAGCAGCTTAGAAGAGACTCCTGGGCGAGATACGCAGTATTTT
TRBJ2-7	-	TRBV7-2	-	CASSWDPGRHEQYF	TGTGCCAGCAGCTGGGATCCAGGTCGGCACGAGCAGTACTTC
TRBJ2-4	-	TRBV4-3	TRBD1	CASSQGDRGRGGDIQYF	TGCGCCAGCAGCCAAGGGGACAGGGGGCGCGGAGGGGACATTCAGTACTTC
TRBJ2-7	-	TRBV19	TRBD1	CASSWTGGMYEQYF	TGTGCCAGTAGCTGGACAGGGGGAATGTACGAGCAGTACTTC
TRBJ2-1	-	TRBV7-9	TRBD2	CASREREGFYNEQFF	TGTGCCAGCCGCGAGCGGGAGGGCTTTTACAATGAGCAGTTCTTC
TRBJ2-7	many	TRBV29-1	-	CSVEGADTNYEQYF	TGCAGCGTTGAAGGAGCGGACACCAACTACGAGCAGTACTTC
TRBJ2-1	-	TRBV20-1	TRBD2	CSATTGTSGRNEQFF	TGCAGTGCTACCACCGGGACTAGCGGGAGAAATGAGCAGTTCTTC
TRBJ1-1	few	TRBV19	-	CASASRGWNTEAFF	TGTGCCAGTGCCTCCCGGGGCTGGAACACTGAAGCTTTCTTT
TRBJ2-1	many	TRBV29-1	TRBD1	CSVVQQGAIEQFF	TGCAGCGTTGTTCAGCAGGGGGCAATTGAGCAGTTCTTC
TRBJ2-2	many	TRBV7-8	-	CASSSRGVVANTGELFF	TGTGCCAGCAGCTCAAGGGGGGTAGTTGCGAACACCGGGGAGCTGTTTTTT
TRBJ2-2	many	TRBV27	-	CASSRLDSNTGELFF	TGTGCCAGCAGCCGACTAGACTCGAACACCGGGGAGCTGTTTTTT
TRBJ1-1	few	TRBV29-1	-	CSVDRGRITEAFF	TGCAGCGTTGATAGAGGCCGTATCACTGAAGCTTTCTTT
TRBJ1-2	-	TRBV6-1	TRBD1	CASISSGTGDFFYGYTF	TGTGCCAGCATCTCTTCCGGGACAGGGGACTTTTTCTATGGCTACACCTTC